This is a list of T cell receptor beta chains from one sample in a study of siplizumab effects on memory and regulatory T cells. The protocol was immunoSEQ multiplex PCR, while the TCRdb copy is restricted to in-frame clones and leaves out a portion. The table records around 100,000 clones, 91% of them present only once. What was sequenced was CD4+ T cells sorted from blood. These receptor sequences come from a human donor in good health. Each CDR3 is given with its conserved first and last residue. The D gene is left open where the match is weak. The size entry is marked missing in some rows and otherwise reads once, few, many or a size class.

TRBJ1-6 TRBV28 NA NA CASSLVTPSSSYNSPLHF TGTGCCAGCAGTTTGGTGACGCCATCAAGCTCCTATAATTCACCCCTCCACTTT
TRBJ1-6 TRBV6-6 TRBD1 NA CASSDRDRGHSPLHF TGTGCCAGCAGTGACCGGGACAGGGGGCACTCACCCCTCCACTTT
TRBJ2-2 TRBV6-5 NA few CASSSPGHSTGELFF TGTGCCAGCAGTTCCCCGGGACACAGCACCGGGGAGCTGTTTTTT
TRBJ2-7 TRBV18 TRBD1 NA CASSQGTGGNEQYF TGTGCCAGCTCACAGGGGACAGGGGGCAACGAGCAGTACTTC
TRBJ2-7 TRBV4-1 TRBD2 NA CASSLGGGGSDEQYF TGCGCCAGCAGCTTGGGGGGCGGGGGGTCAGACGAGCAGTACTTC
TRBJ2-1 TRBV7-3 NA NA CASSSTVNEQFF TGTGCCAGCAGCTCGACAGTTAATGAGCAGTTCTTC
TRBJ1-1 TRBV5-1 NA NA CASSLGGHNTEAFF TGCGCCAGCAGCTTGGGAGGGCATAACACTGAAGCTTTCTTT
TRBJ1-5 TRBV18 NA NA CASSSLQGGNQPQHF TGTGCCAGCTCGTCATTACAGGGTGGGAATCAGCCCCAGCATTTT
TRBJ2-7 TRBV6-1 NA NA CASSEQQGLRYEQYF TGTGCCAGCAGTGAACAGCAGGGGCTCCGCTACGAGCAGTACTTC
TRBJ2-1 TRBV6-1 NA NA CASSPQGSYNEQFF TGTGCCAGCAGTCCTCAGGGGTCCTACAATGAGCAGTTCTTC
TRBJ2-7 TRBV6-4 TRBD1 NA CASSEPGEGGTRGPFYEQYF TGTGCCAGCAGTGAGCCCGGTGAAGGGGGGACCAGGGGGCCCTTCTACGAGCAGTACTTC
TRBJ2-5 TRBV5-4 TRBD2 NA CASRQQGGGASETQYF TGTGCCAGCAGGCAGCAGGGCGGGGGGGCGTCTGAGACCCAGTACTTC
TRBJ1-3 TRBV9 NA NA CASSVSGSGNTIYF TGTGCCAGCAGCGTTTCCGGATCTGGAAACACCATATATTTT
TRBJ1-6 TRBV28 TRBD1 NA CATLAGQKNSPLHF TGTGCCACCCTGGCGGGACAGAAAAATTCACCCCTCCACTTT
TRBJ1-3 TRBV7-9 NA NA CASSKEGGYSGNTIYF TGTGCCAGCAGCAAAGAGGGGGGGTACTCTGGAAACACCATATATTTT
TRBJ2-2 TRBV2 NA NA CASSARHLNTGELFF TGTGCCAGCAGTGCCAGACACCTGAACACCGGGGAGCTGTTTTTT
TRBJ2-7 TRBV9 TRBD2 NA CASSVTSSGYYEQYF TGTGCCAGCAGCGTCACTTCTAGCGGGTACTACGAGCAGTACTTC
TRBJ2-2 TRBV5-4 TRBD2 once CASSPNSGRNTGELFF TGTGCCAGCAGCCCTAATAGCGGGAGGAACACCGGGGAGCTGTTTTTT
TRBJ2-1 TRBV15 NA NA CATPNEQFF TGTGCCACCCCCAATGAGCAGTTCTTC
TRBJ2-7 TRBV18 NA NA CASSPGGTRAYEQYF TGTGCCAGCTCACCGGGGGGAACTAGAGCCTACGAGCAGTACTTC
TRBJ2-3 TRBV11-1 NA NA CASSLRMTLTDTQYF TGTGCCAGCAGCTTAAGGATGACACTTACAGATACGCAGTATTTT
TRBJ1-4 TRBV7-2 TRBD1 NA CASSLMGQGNEKLFF TGTGCCAGCAGCTTAATGGGACAGGGAAATGAAAAACTGTTTTTT
TRBJ2-7 TRBV5-6 TRBD1 NA CASSSWDRGHYEQYF TGTGCCAGCAGCTCATGGGACAGGGGTCACTACGAGCAGTACTTC
TRBJ1-1 TRBV6-5 TRBD1 NA CASSSFGQGVNTEAFF TGTGCCAGCAGTTCCTTTGGACAGGGGGTGAACACTGAAGCTTTCTTT
TRBJ2-1 TRBV9 NA NA CASSVSAGINEQFF TGTGCCAGCAGCGTCTCCGCGGGGATAAATGAGCAGTTCTTC
TRBJ1-2 TRBV5-4 NA NA CASSQGSWENYGYTF TGCGCCAGCAGCCAAGGGTCATGGGAGAACTATGGCTACACCTTC
TRBJ2-7 TRBV2 NA NA CASGTPQYYEQYF TGTGCCAGCGGAACCCCGCAGTACTACGAGCAGTACTTC
TRBJ2-1 TRBV7-2 NA NA CASSQSRYEQFF TGTGCCAGCAGCCAATCGCGGTATGAGCAGTTCTTC
TRBJ1-2 TRBV28 NA NA CASGTQETLYGYTF TGTGCCAGCGGAACACAGGAGACACTCTATGGCTACACCTTC
TRBJ2-1 TRBV5-1 TRBD1 NA CASSLDRGRTNEQFF TGCGCCAGCAGCCTGGACAGGGGGCGAACCAATGAGCAGTTCTTC
TRBJ1-3 TRBV18 TRBD1 NA CASSTGTGGNTIYF TGTGCCAGCTCAACCGGGACAGGGGGAAACACCATATATTTT
TRBJ1-4 TRBV6-6 NA NA CASSYDGPDEKLFF TGTGCCAGCAGTTACGACGGGCCCGATGAAAAACTGTTTTTT
TRBJ2-5 TRBV5-6 TRBD1 NA CASSFKQGQGRRETQYF TGTGCCAGCAGCTTTAAACAGGGACAGGGGAGGAGGGAGACCCAGTACTTC
TRBJ1-1 TRBV7-6 TRBD1 NA CASSLAAAGQTSEAFF TGTGCCAGCAGCTTAGCAGCGGCGGGACAGACATCTGAAGCTTTCTTT
TRBJ2-7 TRBV5-1 NA NA CASSLASGSVRYEQYF TGCGCCAGCAGCTTGGCCTCAGGGTCCGTACGCTACGAGCAGTACTTC
TRBJ2-3 TRBV30 NA NA CAVGIADTQYF TGTGCGGTGGGGATCGCAGATACGCAGTATTTT
TRBJ1-5 TRBV4-2 TRBD1 NA CASSQDEGGHQPQHF TGTGCCAGCAGCCAAGACGAAGGGGGCCATCAGCCCCAGCATTTT
TRBJ1-5 TRBV30 NA NA CAWSVATNQPQHF TGTGCCTGGAGTGTAGCGACAAATCAGCCCCAGCATTTT
TRBJ1-1 TRBV19 NA NA CASSIGTGNTEAFF TGTGCCAGTAGTATCGGGACGGGAAACACTGAAGCTTTCTTT
TRBJ2-7 TRBV5-6 TRBD2 NA CASSLRGVSYEQYF TGTGCCAGCAGCTTACGGGGGGTCTCCTACGAGCAGTACTTC
TRBJ1-1 TRBV6-5 NA NA CASSYSEGVTEAFF TGTGCCAGCAGTTACTCGGAGGGGGTCACTGAAGCTTTCTTT
TRBJ2-1 TRBV11-2 NA few CASSFSAGAYYNEQFF TGTGCCAGCAGCTTCAGTGCGGGGGCCTACTACAATGAGCAGTTCTTC
TRBJ1-2 TRBV15 NA NA CATSPQEGKTLYGYTF TGTGCCACCAGCCCCCAGGAGGGGAAAACACTCTATGGCTACACCTTC
TRBJ1-3 TRBV5-1 NA NA CASSLGGRLPGNTIYF TGCGCCAGCAGCTTGGGAGGGAGGTTACCTGGAAACACCATATATTTT
TRBJ2-7 TRBV5-1 NA NA CASSLGIGTGAYEQYF TGCGCCAGCAGCTTGGGAATAGGAACGGGGGCCTACGAGCAGTACTTC
TRBJ1-5 TRBV6-6 NA NA CASSRSGTNVNQPQHF TGTGCCAGCAGTAGATCCGGGACAAATGTCAATCAGCCCCAGCATTTT
TRBJ2-2 TRBV19 NA NA CASSDTGLTGELFF TGTGCCAGTAGCGATACAGGGCTCACCGGGGAGCTGTTTTTT
TRBJ2-2 TRBV6-5 TRBD1 NA CASSVDRVGGELFF TGTGCCAGCAGTGTTGACAGGGTTGGCGGGGAGCTGTTTTTT